This T cell receptor beta chain was retrieved from a study of vaccination and CD4 T cells after COVID-19. Treatment defined: roughly 10-day PBMC culture with coronavirus spike peptide pools or control peptides (ViraFEST assay). Trimming took 6 bases from V and 2 from J, leaving 11 bases between them. The CDR3 is 13 amino acids. CDR1 and CDR2 (germline): DFQATT, SNEGSKA (reference sequence). On this clonotype itself: What it recognizes is unknown.

Scientists ran DNA taken from cultured CD4+ T cells through the Oncomine TCR Beta short-read assay for sequencing. One entry per CDR3 protein, called by TCRdb with MiXCR from the PCR reads. The sample lists 15,000 or so distinct CDR3 sequences; around 43% were seen once. The sequence came from a human donor who received a COVID-19 vaccine. V is TRBV20-1 and J is TRBJ2-1; tentatively, D is TRBD2 (5 bases). This material consisted of CD4+ T cells from blood, cultured in vitro, taken before SARS-CoV-2 vaccination. The CDR3 nucleotides read TGCAGTGCGGACTTGCGAGCCTACAATGAGCAGTTCTTC. Translated: CSADLRAYNEQFF.